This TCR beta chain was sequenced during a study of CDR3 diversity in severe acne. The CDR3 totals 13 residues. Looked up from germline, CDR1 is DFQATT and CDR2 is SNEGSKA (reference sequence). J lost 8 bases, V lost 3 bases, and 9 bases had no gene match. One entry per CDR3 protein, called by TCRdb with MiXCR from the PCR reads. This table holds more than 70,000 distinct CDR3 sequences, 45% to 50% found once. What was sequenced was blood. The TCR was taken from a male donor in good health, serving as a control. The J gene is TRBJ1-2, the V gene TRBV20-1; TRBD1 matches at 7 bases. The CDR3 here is CSASIGTVVGYTF. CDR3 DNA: TGCAGTGCTAGTATTGGGACAGTTGTCGGCTACACCTTC.